Below, 12 T cell receptor beta chains from the same sample are listed, as sequenced in a study of T-cell reconstitution after alpha-beta-depleted transplantation in children. Preparing the TCRbeta library involved the use of unique molecular identifiers. TCRdb used MiXCR to reprocess the PCR reads, holding one entry per CDR3 protein. The sample has over 150,000 distinct CDR3 sequences; about 7% are singletons. The input for sequencing was PBMCs, taken before TCRalphabeta/CD19-depleted stem cell transplant. These receptors were obtained from a boy younger than 10 with acute lymphoblastic leukemia, due to receive a stem cell transplant.

The V gene is TRBV27, the J gene TRBJ1-2, with a weak D call TRBD1 (6 bases). This CDR3 is built from 14 residues. Trimming removed 4 bases at V and 4 bases at J, with 13 bases between. Per the germline V gene, CDR1 is MNHEY and CDR2 is SMNVEV (reference sequence). CDR3 residues: CASSSNQGFYGYTF. CDR3 nucleotide sequence: TGTGCCAGCAGTTCCAATCAGGGGTTCTATGGCTACACCTTC.

This clonotype was counted many times. The chain recombines TRBV28 with TRBJ2-7, with no clear D. CDR1 is MDHEN and CDR2 is SYDVKM in the germline V gene. V gave up 1 base and J gave up 7 bases, with 11 bases separating them. There are 13 residues in the CDR3. CDR3 bases: TGTGCCAGCAGTTTATCCCTCGTGGGAGAGCAGTACTTC. Its translation: CASSLSLVGEQYF.

This clonotype showed up many times. This chain connects TRBV4-2 to TRBJ2-7, with 10 positions matching TRBD2. V trimming: 3 bases; J trimming: 0 bases; junction bases outside the gene matches: 2. The germline V gene encodes CDR1 LGHNA and CDR2 YNFKEQ. The CDR3 has 15 residues. DNA for the CDR3: TGTGCCAGCAGCCATTCTAGCGGGAGCTCCTACGAGCAGTACTTC. The encoded protein is CASSHSSGSSYEQYF.

This clonotype was seen a handful of times. The chain combines TRBV7-9 with TRBJ1-2; D gene unclear. Germline V CDR1 and CDR2: SEHNR, FQNEAQ (reference sequence). V lost 5 bases and J lost 7, with 11 bases in between. CDR3 length: 12 residues. The CDR3 sequence: CASSLGPAGYTF. CDR3 in DNA: TGTGCCAGCAGCCTCGGGCCGGCTGGCTACACCTTC.

Many counts were recorded for this clonotype. The rearrangement links TRBV27 to TRBJ2-7, with a weak D call TRBD2 (5 bases). Germline CDR1 is MNHEY and CDR2 is SMNVEV (reference sequence). Trimming pared 2 bases from V and 4 bases from J, leaving 12 bases between. The CDR3 is made up of 14 amino acids. CDR3 DNA: TGTGCCAGCAGTTTAGTGGGAGATAAGTACGAGCAGTACTTC. Translating it yields CASSLVGDKYEQYF.

Many counts were recorded for this clonotype. The chain joins TRBV28 to TRBJ2-2; D perhaps matches TRBD1 (6 bases). Per germline, CDR1 MDHEN and CDR2 SYDVKM. The CDR3 has 13 amino acids. V lost 6 bases and J 7 bases, leaving 12 bases between the germline ends. CDR3 protein: CASSRRQVGELFF. CDR3 DNA sequence: TGTGCCAGCAGCCGAAGACAGGTCGGGGAGCTGTTTTTT.

This clonotype was counted at least ten times. The chain combines TRBV5-5 with TRBJ2-7; 14 bases are shared with TRBD2. This CDR3 has 17 amino acids. In germline, CDR1 is SGHKS, CDR2 YYEKEE (reference sequence). Trimming took 4 bases from V and 4 from J; bases not matched to a gene: 10. In nucleotides, the CDR3 is TGTGCCAGCAGCCGCGGGGGACTAGCGGGAGTTCCGTACGAGCAGTACTTC. It codes for CASSRGGLAGVPYEQYF.

This clonotype was seen ten or more times. The V call is TRBV28, the J call TRBJ1-5; 7 bases match TRBD1. The length of the CDR3 is 15 residues. Trimming at V came to 5 bases and at J to 5 bases, leaving 9 bases not matched to a gene. CDR1 is MDHEN and CDR2 is SYDVKM in the germline V gene. In nucleotides, the CDR3 is TGTGCCAGCAGTAGCCTGGACAGGCCTTATCAGCCCCAGCATTTT. Its translation: CASSSLDRPYQPQHF.

In this sample, this clonotype turned up many times. This chain uses TRBV7-3 with TRBJ2-3; D is perhaps TRBD1 or TRBD2 (6 bases each). The CDR3 is made up of 16 amino acids. The germline gives CDR1 SGHTA, CDR2 FQGTGA. Trimming shortened V by 5 bases and J by 3 bases, and 18 bases separated the two germline ends. The CDR3 coding sequence is TGTGCCAGCAGCCCAAGGAGGGGGGCGGGGACAGATACGCAGTATTTT. As protein: CASSPRRGAGTDTQYF.

J is TRBJ2-5 and V is TRBV12-3 or TRBV12-4; the D call may be TRBD1 or TRBD2 (6 bases each). This CDR3 spans 15 amino acids. Between the trimmed V and J ends, which lost 6 bases and 2 bases, there was a span of 16 bases. CDR3 in amino acids: CASSPHGGLQETQYF. The CDR3 DNA reads as TGTGCCAGCAGCCCCCATGGGGGGCTACAAGAGACCCAGTACTTC.

This clonotype was recorded at least ten times. The chain carries TRBV20-1 and TRBJ2-3; the D is unclear. The CDR3 length is 15 residues. Germline-derived CDR1 and CDR2 are DFQATT and SNEGSKA (reference sequence). The ends were cut back, 5 bases at V and 0 bases at J, with 15 bases in the middle. CDR3 nucleotides: TGCAGTGCTTTAATCACGGCTAGGAGCACAGATACGCAGTATTTT. It codes for CSALITARSTDTQYF.

This clonotype was observed at least ten times. This chain uses TRBV20-1 with TRBJ2-3, with TRBD2 matching 9 bases. There are 14 residues in the CDR3. The ends lost 3 bases at V and 8 bases at J; junction bases unmatched: 9. The germline V gene has CDR1 DFQATT and CDR2 SNEGSKA (reference sequence). CDR3 nucleotides: TGCAGTGCTAGCGAGGGACTAGCCGCGGGTACGCAGTATTTT. Translating it yields CSASEGLAAGTQYF.